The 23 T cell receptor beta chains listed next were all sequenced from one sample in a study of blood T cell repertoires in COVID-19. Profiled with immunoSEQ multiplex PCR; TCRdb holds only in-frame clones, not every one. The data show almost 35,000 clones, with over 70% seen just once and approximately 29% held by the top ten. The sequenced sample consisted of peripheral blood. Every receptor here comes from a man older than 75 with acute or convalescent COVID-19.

The CDR3 is CASSRSLNQPQHF. In DNA, the CDR3 is TGTGCCAGCAGTCGGAGCCTCAATCAGCCCCAGCATTTT. This chain connects TRBV27 to TRBJ1-5; D ambiguous. The CDR3 loop spans 13 amino acids. Looked up from germline, CDR1 is MNHEY and CDR2 is SMNVEV (reference sequence). The ends were cut back, 5 bases at V and 3 bases at J, with 8 bases in the middle.

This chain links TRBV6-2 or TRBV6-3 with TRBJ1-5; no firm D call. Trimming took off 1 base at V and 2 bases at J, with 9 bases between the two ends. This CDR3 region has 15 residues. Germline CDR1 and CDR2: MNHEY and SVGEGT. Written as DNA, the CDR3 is TGTGCCAGCAGTTACTTTGCGGGAGGCAATCAGCCCCAGCATTTT. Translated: CASSYFAGGNQPQHF.

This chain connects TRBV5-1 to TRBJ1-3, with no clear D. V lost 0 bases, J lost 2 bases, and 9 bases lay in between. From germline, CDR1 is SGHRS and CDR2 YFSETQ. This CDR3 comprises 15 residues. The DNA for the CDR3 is TGCGCCAGCAGCTTGGATGCGGGGACTGGAAACACCATATATTTT. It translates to CASSLDAGTGNTIYF.

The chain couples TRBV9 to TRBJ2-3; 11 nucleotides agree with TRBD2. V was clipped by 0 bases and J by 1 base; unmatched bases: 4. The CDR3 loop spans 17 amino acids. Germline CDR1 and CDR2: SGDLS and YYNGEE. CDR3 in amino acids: CASSVGHSGGGTDTQYF. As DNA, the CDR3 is TGTGCCAGCAGCGTAGGGCATAGCGGGGGGGGCACAGATACGCAGTATTTT.

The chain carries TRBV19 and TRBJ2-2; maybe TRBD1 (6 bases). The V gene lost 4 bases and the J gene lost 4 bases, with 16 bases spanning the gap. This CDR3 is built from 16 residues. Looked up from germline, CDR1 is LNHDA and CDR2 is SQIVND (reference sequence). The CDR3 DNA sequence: TGTGCCAGTAGTACCCCTCATACAGGGCCCACCGGGGAGCTGTTTTTT. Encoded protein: CASSTPHTGPTGELFF.

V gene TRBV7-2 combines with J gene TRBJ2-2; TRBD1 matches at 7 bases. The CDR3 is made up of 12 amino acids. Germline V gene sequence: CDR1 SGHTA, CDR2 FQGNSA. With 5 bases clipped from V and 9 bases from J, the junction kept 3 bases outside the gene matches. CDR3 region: CASSPGGRELFF. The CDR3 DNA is TGTGCCAGCAGCCCAGGGGGTCGGGAGCTGTTTTTT.

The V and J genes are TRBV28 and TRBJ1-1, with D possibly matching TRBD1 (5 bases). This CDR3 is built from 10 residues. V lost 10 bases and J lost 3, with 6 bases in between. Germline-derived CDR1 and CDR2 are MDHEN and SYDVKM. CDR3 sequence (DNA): TGTGCCACGGGGGACACTGAAGCTTTCTTT. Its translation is CATGDTEAFF.

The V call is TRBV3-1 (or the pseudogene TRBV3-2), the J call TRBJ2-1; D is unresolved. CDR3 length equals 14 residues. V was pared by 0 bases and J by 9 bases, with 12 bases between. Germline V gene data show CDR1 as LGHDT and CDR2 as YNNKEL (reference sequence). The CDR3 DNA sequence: TGTGCCAGCAGCCAAGATCCCCTAGTCAGTGAGCAGTTCTTC. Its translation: CASSQDPLVSEQFF.

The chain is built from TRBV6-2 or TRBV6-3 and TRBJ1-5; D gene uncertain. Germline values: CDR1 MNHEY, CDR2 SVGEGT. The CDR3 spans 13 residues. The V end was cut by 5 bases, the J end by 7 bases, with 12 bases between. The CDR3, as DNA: TGTGCCAGCAGTCTCACAGAAAACCAGCCCCAGCATTTT. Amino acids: CASSLTENQPQHF.

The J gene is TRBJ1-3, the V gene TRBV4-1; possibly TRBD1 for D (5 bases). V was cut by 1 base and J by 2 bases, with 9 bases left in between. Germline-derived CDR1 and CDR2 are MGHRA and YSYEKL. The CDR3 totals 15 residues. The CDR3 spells CASSQVRGAGNTIYF. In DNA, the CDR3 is TGCGCCAGCAGCCAAGTTCGGGGGGCTGGAAACACCATATATTTT.

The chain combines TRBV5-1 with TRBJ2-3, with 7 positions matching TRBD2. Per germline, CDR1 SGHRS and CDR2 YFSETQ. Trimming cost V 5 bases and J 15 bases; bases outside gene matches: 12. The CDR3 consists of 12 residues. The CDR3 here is CASRGWREYDYF. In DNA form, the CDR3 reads TGCGCCAGCAGGGGCTGGCGGGAGTACGATTATTTT.

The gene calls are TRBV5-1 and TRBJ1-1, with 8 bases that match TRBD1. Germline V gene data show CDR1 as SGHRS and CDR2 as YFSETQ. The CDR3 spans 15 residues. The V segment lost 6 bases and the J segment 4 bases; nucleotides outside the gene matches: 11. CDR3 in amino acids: CASTLQGVKGTEAFF. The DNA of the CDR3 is TGCGCCAGCACCTTACAGGGGGTCAAGGGCACTGAAGCTTTCTTT.

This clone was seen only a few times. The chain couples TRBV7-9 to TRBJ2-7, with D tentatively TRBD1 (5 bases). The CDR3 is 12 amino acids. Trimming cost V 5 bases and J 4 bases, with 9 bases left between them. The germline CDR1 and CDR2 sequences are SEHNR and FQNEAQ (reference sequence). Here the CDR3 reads CASSISGYEQYF. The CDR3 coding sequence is TGTGCCAGCAGCATATCAGGGTACGAGCAGTACTTC. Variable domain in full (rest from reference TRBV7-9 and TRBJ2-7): DTGVSQNPRHKITKRGQNVTFRCDPISEHNRLYWYRQTLGQGPEFLTYFQNEAQLEKSRLLSDRFSAERPKGSFSTLEIQRTEQGDSAMYLCASSISGYEQYFGPGTRLTVT.

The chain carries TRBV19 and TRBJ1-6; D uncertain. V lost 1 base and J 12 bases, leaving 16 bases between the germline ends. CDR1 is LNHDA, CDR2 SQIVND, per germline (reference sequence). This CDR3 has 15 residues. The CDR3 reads CASSIGEGPAEPLHF. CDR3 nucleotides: TGTGCCAGTAGTATAGGGGAGGGCCCTGCGGAACCCCTCCACTTT. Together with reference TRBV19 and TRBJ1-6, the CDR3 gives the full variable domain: DGGITQSPKYLFRKEGQNVTLSCEQNLNHDAMYWYRQDPGQGLRLIYYSQIVNDFQKGDIAEGYSVSREKKESFPLTVTSAQKNPTAFYLCASSIGEGPAEPLHFGNGTRLTVT.

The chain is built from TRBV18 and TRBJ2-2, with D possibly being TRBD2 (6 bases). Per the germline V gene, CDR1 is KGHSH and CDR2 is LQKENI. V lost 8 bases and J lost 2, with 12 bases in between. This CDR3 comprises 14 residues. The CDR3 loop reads CASLRDSNTGELFF. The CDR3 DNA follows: TGTGCCAGCCTCCGGGACTCAAACACCGGGGAGCTGTTTTTT.

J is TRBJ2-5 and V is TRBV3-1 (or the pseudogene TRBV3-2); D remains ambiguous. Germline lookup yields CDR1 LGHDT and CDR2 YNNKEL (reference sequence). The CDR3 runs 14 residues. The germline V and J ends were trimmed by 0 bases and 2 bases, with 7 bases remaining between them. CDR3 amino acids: CASSQDRLQETQYF. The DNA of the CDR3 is TGTGCCAGCAGCCAAGATCGCCTACAAGAGACCCAGTACTTC.

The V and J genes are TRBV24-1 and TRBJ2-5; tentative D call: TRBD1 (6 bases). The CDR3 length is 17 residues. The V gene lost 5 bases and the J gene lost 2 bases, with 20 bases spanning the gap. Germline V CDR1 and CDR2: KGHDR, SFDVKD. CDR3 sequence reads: CATSGASRDQGQETQYF. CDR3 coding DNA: TGTGCCACCAGTGGGGCTTCCCGGGACCAGGGGCAAGAGACCCAGTACTTC.

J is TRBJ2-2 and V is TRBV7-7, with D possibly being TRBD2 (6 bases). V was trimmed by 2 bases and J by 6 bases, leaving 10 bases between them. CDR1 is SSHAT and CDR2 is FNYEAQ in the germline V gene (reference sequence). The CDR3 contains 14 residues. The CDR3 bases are TGTGCCAGCAGCTTACAGGGCGGGGCCGGGGAGCTGTTTTTT. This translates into CASSLQGGAGELFF.

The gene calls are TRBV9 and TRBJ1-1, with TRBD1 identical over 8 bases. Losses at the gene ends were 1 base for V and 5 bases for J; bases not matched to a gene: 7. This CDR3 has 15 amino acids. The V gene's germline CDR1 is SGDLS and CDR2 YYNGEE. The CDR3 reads CASSVLPGGSTEAFF. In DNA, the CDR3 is TGTGCCAGCAGCGTACTCCCAGGGGGCTCGACTGAAGCTTTCTTT. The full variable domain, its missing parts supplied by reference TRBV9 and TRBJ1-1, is DSGVTQTPKHLITATGQRVTLRCSPRSGDLSVYWYQQSLDQGLQFLIQYYNGEERAKGNILERFSAQQFPDLHSELNLSSLELGDSALYFCASSVLPGGSTEAFFGQGTRLTVV.

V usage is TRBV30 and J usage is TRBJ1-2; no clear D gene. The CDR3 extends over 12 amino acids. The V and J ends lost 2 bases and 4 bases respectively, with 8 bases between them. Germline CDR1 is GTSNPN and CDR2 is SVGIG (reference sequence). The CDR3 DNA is TGTGCCTGGAGTCCCCTCGTCTATGGCTACACCTTC. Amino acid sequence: CAWSPLVYGYTF.

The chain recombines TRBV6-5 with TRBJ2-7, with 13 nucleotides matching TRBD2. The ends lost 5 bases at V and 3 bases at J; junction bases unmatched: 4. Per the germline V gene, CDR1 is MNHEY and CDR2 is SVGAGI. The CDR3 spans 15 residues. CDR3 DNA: TGTGCCAGCAGTAGGAGGACTAGCGGGGGCTACGAGCAGTACTTC. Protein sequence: CASSRRTSGGYEQYF.

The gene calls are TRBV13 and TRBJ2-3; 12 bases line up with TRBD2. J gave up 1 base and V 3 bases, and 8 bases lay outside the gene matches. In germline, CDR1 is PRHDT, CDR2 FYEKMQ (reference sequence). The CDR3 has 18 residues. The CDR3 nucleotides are TGTGCCAGCAGCTTTAGACTAGCGGGGGCGGGAGGCACAGATACGCAGTATTTT. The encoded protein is CASSFRLAGAGGTDTQYF.

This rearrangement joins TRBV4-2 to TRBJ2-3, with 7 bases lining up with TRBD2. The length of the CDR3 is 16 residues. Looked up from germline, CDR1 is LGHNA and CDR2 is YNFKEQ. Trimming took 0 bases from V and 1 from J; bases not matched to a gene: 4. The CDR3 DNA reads TGTGCCAGCAGCCAAGATCTAGCGGAGCGCACAGATACGCAGTATTTT. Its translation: CASSQDLAERTDTQYF.